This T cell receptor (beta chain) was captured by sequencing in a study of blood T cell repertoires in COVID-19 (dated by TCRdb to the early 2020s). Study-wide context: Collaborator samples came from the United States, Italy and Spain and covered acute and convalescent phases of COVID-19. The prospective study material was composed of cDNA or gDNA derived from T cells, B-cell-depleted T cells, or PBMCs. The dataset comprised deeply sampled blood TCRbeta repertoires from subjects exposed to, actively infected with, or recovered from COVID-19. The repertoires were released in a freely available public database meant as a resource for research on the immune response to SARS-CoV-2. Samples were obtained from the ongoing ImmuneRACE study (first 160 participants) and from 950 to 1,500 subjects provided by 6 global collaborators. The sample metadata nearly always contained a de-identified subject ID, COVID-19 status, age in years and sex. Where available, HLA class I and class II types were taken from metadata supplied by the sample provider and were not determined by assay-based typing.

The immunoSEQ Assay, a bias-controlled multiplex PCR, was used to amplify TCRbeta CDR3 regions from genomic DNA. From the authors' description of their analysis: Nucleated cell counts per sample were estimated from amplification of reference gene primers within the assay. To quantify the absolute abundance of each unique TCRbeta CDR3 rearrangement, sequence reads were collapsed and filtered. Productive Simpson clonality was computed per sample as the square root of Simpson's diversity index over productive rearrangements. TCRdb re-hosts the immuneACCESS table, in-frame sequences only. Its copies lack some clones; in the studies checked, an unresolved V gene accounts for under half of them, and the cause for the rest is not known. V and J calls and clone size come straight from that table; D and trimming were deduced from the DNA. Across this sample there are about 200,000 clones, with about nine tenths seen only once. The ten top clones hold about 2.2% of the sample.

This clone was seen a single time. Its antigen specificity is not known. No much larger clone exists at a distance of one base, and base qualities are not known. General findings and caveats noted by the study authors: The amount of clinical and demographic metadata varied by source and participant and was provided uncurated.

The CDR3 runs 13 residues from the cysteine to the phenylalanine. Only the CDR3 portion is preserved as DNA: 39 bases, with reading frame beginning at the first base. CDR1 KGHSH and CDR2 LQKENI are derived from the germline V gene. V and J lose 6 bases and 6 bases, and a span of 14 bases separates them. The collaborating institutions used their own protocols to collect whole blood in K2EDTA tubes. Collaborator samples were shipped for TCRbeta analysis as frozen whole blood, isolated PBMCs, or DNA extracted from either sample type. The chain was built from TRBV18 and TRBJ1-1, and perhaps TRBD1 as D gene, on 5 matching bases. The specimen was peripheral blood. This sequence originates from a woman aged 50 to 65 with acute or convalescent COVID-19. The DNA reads TGTGCCAGCTCTCTCACGACAGCTTCTGAAGCTTTCTTT. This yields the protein CASSLTTASEAFF.